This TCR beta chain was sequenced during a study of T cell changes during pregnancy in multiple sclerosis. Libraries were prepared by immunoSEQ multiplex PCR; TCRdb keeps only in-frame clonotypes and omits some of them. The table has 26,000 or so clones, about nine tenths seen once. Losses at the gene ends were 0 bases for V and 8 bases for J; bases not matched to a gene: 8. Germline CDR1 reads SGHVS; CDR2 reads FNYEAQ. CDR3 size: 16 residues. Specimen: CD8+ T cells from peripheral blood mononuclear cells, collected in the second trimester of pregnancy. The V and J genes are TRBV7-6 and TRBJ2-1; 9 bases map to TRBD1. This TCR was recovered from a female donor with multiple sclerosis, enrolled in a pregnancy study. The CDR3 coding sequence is TGTGCCAGCAGCTTAGCTATGGGACAGGGTGCTCATGAGCAGTTCTTC. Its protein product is CASSLAMGQGAHEQFF.